This T cell receptor (beta chain) was sequenced for a study of PD-1 blockade in classical Hodgkin lymphoma. The study, taken as a whole, reports: Newly diagnosed patients reportedly had lower baseline TCR diversity than healthy donors.

Time point in this sample: newly diagnosed, previously untreated cHL patient sample. It was by magnetic negative selection that CD4+ T cells were purified from thawed PBMCs. Of note for this clone: Its antigen is unidentified.

Trimming shortened V by 4 bases and J by 5 bases, and 15 bases separated the two germline ends. The germline V gene encodes CDR1 SGHDN and CDR2 FVKESK. This CDR3 has 14 amino acids. Generated by immunoSEQ multiplex PCR, the TCRdb table keeps only in-frame clones and is missing some. The sample holds fewer than 20,000 clones; about 85% are singletons and the top ten take approximately 1.2%. The chain uses TRBV14 and TRBJ2-7; D gene unclear. This clonotype was sampled from a human donor with classical Hodgkin lymphoma. Material: CD4+ T cells from blood. CDR3 nucleotide sequence: TGTGCCAGCAGCCCCGGACCAAACCGGGACGAGCAGTACTTC. Amino acids: CASSPGPNRDEQYF.